This T cell receptor beta chain was documented in a study of CD8 T cell repertoires and HIV-1 epitope variants. Overall study context: Each of Twenty-five Gag and Nef epitope peptides stimulated a separate culture. Autologous T cell-negative cells served as antigen-presenting cells in equal numbers. Study-wide results and limits: The TAALDMSHF plasma variant had no responses, unlike KF9 (roughly five clonotypes) and HW9 (one).

About this clone itself: Its antigen is not identified.

Measured with immunoSEQ multiplex PCR; TCRdb has only the in-frame clones, and not every one. The sample has some 5,000 clones; less than 70% are singletons. V shed 3 bases and J 0 bases; nucleotides not matched to a gene: 11. This CDR3 has 18 amino acids. The V gene's germline CDR1 is SNHLY and CDR2 FYNNEI. V gene TRBV2 combines with J gene TRBJ1-3, with TRBD1 identical over 7 bases. Sequencing was carried out using cultured CD8+ T cells derived from PBMCs. This receptor was obtained from a male donor with HIV. The CDR3 reads CASSERQGSSFSGNTIYF. CDR3 bases: TGTGCCAGCAGTGAGAGACAGGGTAGCTCCTTCTCTGGAAACACCATATATTTT.